In its sample, the clone carrying this T cell receptor (beta chain) was seen a few times. Sequencing used cDNA as its template, made by extracting RNA and reverse transcribing it. The table came from immunoSEQ multiplex PCR; TCRdb's copy has only in-frame clones and leaves some out. The repertoire has about 150,000 clones, around 55% of them found once; the top ten carry less than 5%. This record belongs to a study of CD8+ T cells in alopecia areata. CDR1 is MNHNS, CDR2 SASEGT, per germline. This CDR3 is built from 13 residues. The junction had 5 bases not matched to a gene; V was cut back by 7 bases and J by 7 bases.

Sequencing was done on a sample of CD4+ T cells sorted from blood. The chain combines TRBV6-1 with TRBJ2-3, with 10 bases fitting TRBD2. The sequence came from a human donor in good health. CDR3 region: CASKKLAGYTQYF. CDR3 nucleotides: TGTGCCAGCAAGAAACTAGCGGGGTATACGCAGTATTTT.